There are a few counts of the clone carrying this T cell receptor beta chain. The data stem from a study of blood T cell repertoires in COVID-19. The wider study: Collection of acute and convalescent COVID-19 samples took place in the United States, Italy and Spain. T cells, B-cell-depleted T cells, or PBMCs provided the cDNA or gDNA that served as material.

The J segment lost 4 bases and the V segment lost 10 bases, leaving 10 bases of the junction unmatched. Germline values: CDR1 LNHDA, CDR2 SQIVND (reference sequence). The CDR3 totals 14 residues. Study processing details: The authors estimated nucleated cell counts from reference gene primer amplification. Generated by immunoSEQ multiplex PCR, the TCRdb table keeps only in-frame clones and is missing some. V, J and clone size derive from that table, while D and trimming were established from the DNA sequence. The sample carries 300,000 to 350,000 clones, approximately 90% recorded once. Sequences were obtained from peripheral blood. The V gene is TRBV19, the J gene TRBJ1-2, with 9 bases matching TRBD1. The clonotype was recovered from a woman in her sixties with COVID-19, enrolled during active disease. The DNA of the CDR3 is TGTGCCATCCGGGACAGGGAACACTCCTATGGCTACACCTTC. It translates to CAIRDREHSYGYTF.